The source of this TCR beta chain is a study of spatial heterogeneity in lung cancer. The CDR3 is 15 amino acids. CDR1 SGHRS and CDR2 YFSETQ come from the germline V gene. Losses at the gene ends were 4 bases for V and 0 bases for J; bases not matched to a gene: 3. There are many counts of this clonotype. Its antigen is unknown. This beta chain turned up in a library designed for alpha chains; as an off-target read, its abundance says little. Study-wide results and caveats: For expanded intratumoral alpha and beta TCRs, counts tracked tumor mutation counts. Expanded TCRs that were ubiquitous or regional had counts tracking ubiquitous and regional nonsynonymous mutations, respectively.

One entry per CDR3 protein, called by TCRdb with MiXCR from the 5' RACE reads. The data contain 5,900 or so distinct CDR3 sequences, around 7.7% of them singletons. Indicated time point: sample taken at primary tumor resection. The donors were about 72 patients with non-small cell lung cancer that was early-stage and untreated. Whole RNA, isolated from tumor, nontumor lung or frozen PBMC, was sequenced without prior sorting. This material consisted of lung tumor tissue, taken at surgery. The chain recombines TRBV5-1 with TRBJ2-3; 9 nucleotides match TRBD2. This sequence was found in a female donor with early-stage non-small cell lung cancer. In DNA form, the CDR3 reads TGCGCCAGCAGCCTTAGCGGGAGTAGCACAGATACGCAGTATTTT. Its protein product is CASSLSGSSTDTQYF.